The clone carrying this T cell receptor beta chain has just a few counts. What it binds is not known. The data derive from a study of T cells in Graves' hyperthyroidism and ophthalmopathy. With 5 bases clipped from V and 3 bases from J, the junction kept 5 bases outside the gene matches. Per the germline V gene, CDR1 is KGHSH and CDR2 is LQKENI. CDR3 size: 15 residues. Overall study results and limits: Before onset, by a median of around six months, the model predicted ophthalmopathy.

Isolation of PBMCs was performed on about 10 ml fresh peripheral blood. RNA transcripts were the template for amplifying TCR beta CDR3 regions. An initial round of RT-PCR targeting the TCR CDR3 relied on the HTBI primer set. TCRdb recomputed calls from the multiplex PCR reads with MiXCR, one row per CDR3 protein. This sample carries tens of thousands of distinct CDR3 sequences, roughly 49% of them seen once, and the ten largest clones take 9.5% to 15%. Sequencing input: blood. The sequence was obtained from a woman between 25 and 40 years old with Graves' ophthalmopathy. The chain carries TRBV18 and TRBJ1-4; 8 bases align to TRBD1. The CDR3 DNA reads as TGTGCCAGCTCAGCTGGACAGGGCGCTAATGAAAAACTGTTTTTT. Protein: CASSAGQGANEKLFF.